A selection of T cell receptor beta chains follows, all from one sample in a study of radiation and T cells in renal cell carcinoma. Sequencing used immunoSEQ multiplex PCR; TCRdb keeps in-frame clones, though not all of them. The sample has 100,000 to 150,000 clones; approximately 85% are singletons. This specimen consisted of blood, obtained from a patient whose treatment included radiotherapy and nephrectomy. These receptors were taken from a man in his fifties with renal cell carcinoma. CDR3s include the opening cysteine and the closing phenylalanine or tryptophan. The D gene is left open where the match is weak. Expanded clones get a size class; other rows say once, few or many, or leave the size out.

TRBJ1-2 | once | TRBD1 | TRBV7-2 | CASRLRGQAEGYTF | TGTGCCAGCAGGTTAAGGGGACAGGCCGAAGGCTACACCTTC
TRBJ2-7 | - | TRBD1 | TRBV5-1 | CASSTGQGASYEQYF | TGCGCCAGCAGCACAGGACAGGGGGCTTCCTACGAGCAGTACTTC
TRBJ2-7 | - | - | TRBV5-1 | CASSLAYDSPSITYEQYF | TGCGCCAGCAGCTTGGCCTACGACTCCCCCTCGATTACTTACGAGCAGTACTTC
TRBJ2-3 | - | - | TRBV2 | CASKLEIADTQYF | TGTGCCAGCAAACTAGAAATTGCAGATACGCAGTATTTT
TRBJ1-2 | - | TRBD1 | TRBV2 | CASTEGTEFYGYTF | TGTGCCAGCACTGAAGGGACAGAGTTCTATGGCTACACCTTC
TRBJ1-5 | - | - | TRBV5-4 | CASSLKQGLSQPQHF | TGTGCCAGCAGCTTGAAACAGGGTCTGTCTCAGCCCCAGCATTTT
TRBJ2-5 | - | - | TRBV7-7 | CASSLETGRGETQYF | TGTGCTAGCAGCTTAGAGACAGGGCGGGGAGAGACCCAGTACTTC
TRBJ1-2 | few | - | TRBV4-3 | CASRSQDQGIYGYTF | TGCGCCAGCAGATCCCAAGACCAGGGCATCTATGGCTACACCTTC
TRBJ2-3 | - | TRBD2 | TRBV4-1 | CASSQDPGTSGRRDTQYF | TGCGCCAGCAGCCAAGATCCAGGGACTAGCGGGAGAAGAGATACGCAGTATTTT
TRBJ1-1 | few | - | TRBV30 | CAWSLGAEAFF | TGTGCCTGGAGTTTAGGGGCTGAAGCTTTCTTT
TRBJ2-3 | - | TRBD2 | TRBV18 | CASSGLAGPGISTDTQYF | TGTGCCAGCTCGGGACTAGCGGGCCCGGGGATTAGCACAGATACGCAGTATTTT
TRBJ2-3 | - | - | TRBV27 | CASSLWSTDTQYF | TGTGCCAGCAGTTTATGGAGCACAGATACGCAGTATTTT
TRBJ2-5 | - | - | TRBV7-2 | CASSLVGLKETQYF | TGTGCCAGCAGCTTAGTAGGCCTAAAAGAGACCCAGTACTTC
TRBJ2-5 | - | TRBD1 | TRBV4-3 | CASSLTGYQETQYF | TGCGCCAGCAGCCTGACAGGGTATCAAGAGACCCAGTACTTC
TRBJ2-1 | - | TRBD2 | TRBV5-1 | CASSVSSGGAMNEQFF | TGCGCCAGCAGCGTTTCTAGCGGGGGGGCCATGAATGAGCAGTTCTTC
TRBJ2-3 | - | TRBD2 | TRBV10-3 | CAIRSLRDAGTSGRAGTQYF | TGTGCCATCAGATCGTTGCGGGACGCGGGGACTAGCGGGAGGGCTGGTACGCAGTATTTT
TRBJ1-5 | - | - | TRBV19 | CASSIDGGGSNQPQHF | TGTGCCAGTAGTATAGATGGGGGTGGTTCCAATCAGCCCCAGCATTTT
TRBJ2-7 | - | - | TRBV5-4 | CASSGGPRAGYYEQYF | TGTGCCAGCAGCGGCGGGCCTCGCGCAGGTTACTACGAGCAGTACTTC
TRBJ2-1 | - | - | TRBV4-1 | CASSQDPSSGYYNEQFF | TGCGCCAGCAGCCAAGATCCTTCCAGCGGGTATTACAATGAGCAGTTCTTC
TRBJ1-2 | - | - | TRBV5-1 | CASSLAPGTNYGYTF | TGCGCCAGCAGCTTGGCCCCAGGGACTAACTATGGCTACACCTTC
TRBJ2-5 | - | - | TRBV7-3 | CASSLSHQYF | TGTGCCAGCAGCTTATCGCACCAGTACTTC
TRBJ2-5 | - | - | TRBV5-4 | CASSASVTRGLGIETQYF | TGTGCCAGCTCAGCGTCCGTAACGAGGGGCCTAGGGATAGAGACCCAGTACTTC
TRBJ2-5 | - | - | TRBV30 | CAWSRQAQETQYF | TGTGCCTGGAGTAGACAGGCCCAAGAGACCCAGTACTTC
TRBJ2-2 | once | - | TRBV4-1 | CASSQETGGNTGELFF | TGCGCCAGCAGCCAAGAAACAGGAGGGAACACCGGGGAGCTGTTTTTT
TRBJ2-1 | - | - | TRBV6-5 | CASSLGRYNEQFF | TGTGCCAGCAGTTTGGGCAGATACAATGAGCAGTTCTTC
TRBJ2-3 | - | - | TRBV2 | CASRMGRDTQYF | TGTGCCAGCAGGATGGGCAGAGATACGCAGTATTTT
TRBJ1-4 | - | - | TRBV6-1 | CASSEGGSEKLFF | TGTGCCAGCAGTGAGGGGGGCTCTGAAAAACTGTTTTTT
TRBJ1-2 | - | - | TRBV20-1 | CSARGMGGYTF | TGCAGTGCTAGGGGAATGGGTGGCTACACCTTC
TRBJ1-6 | - | - | TRBV6-1 | CASSEQANSPLHF | TGTGCCAGCAGTGAACAGGCCAATTCACCCCTCCACTTT
TRBJ2-7 | - | TRBD1 | TRBV10-3 | CAISRQGAEQYF | TGTGCCATCAGCAGACAGGGGGCCGAGCAGTACTTC
TRBJ1-2 | - | - | TRBV19 | CASSAPGADYGYTF | TGTGCCAGTAGTGCCCCGGGGGCGGACTATGGCTACACCTTC
TRBJ2-7 | - | TRBD1 | TRBV5-1 | CASRQGIDYEQYF | TGCGCCAGCAGACAGGGGATCGACTACGAGCAGTACTTC
TRBJ1-4 | - | - | TRBV6-1 | CASTDGATNEKLFF | TGTGCCAGCACCGACGGGGCAACTAATGAAAAACTGTTTTTT
TRBJ2-7 | - | TRBD1 | TRBV6-1 | CASSEAPTGFYEQYF | TGTGCCAGCAGTGAAGCGCCGACAGGGTTCTACGAGCAGTACTTC
TRBJ1-2 | - | TRBD1 | TRBV19 | CASSIRDRRFNYGYTF | TGTGCCAGTAGTATCCGGGACAGGCGTTTTAACTATGGCTACACCTTC
TRBJ2-2 | - | - | TRBV5-1 | CASSLRGDNTGELFF | TGCGCCAGCAGCTTGAGAGGAGATAACACCGGGGAGCTGTTTTTT
TRBJ1-1 | few | TRBD1 | TRBV5-4 | CASRRDSYTEAFF | TGTGCCAGCAGGCGGGACAGCTACACTGAAGCTTTCTTT
TRBJ1-5 | once | TRBD1 | TRBV18 | CASSGQGVLQPQHF | TGTGCCAGCTCAGGACAGGGAGTTCTTCAGCCCCAGCATTTT
TRBJ1-4 | - | - | TRBV30 | CAWNAWARGRRATNEKLFF | TGTGCCTGGAATGCGTGGGCCAGGGGCCGGAGGGCAACTAATGAAAAACTGTTTTTT
TRBJ2-3 | - | - | TRBV23-1 | CASSPEVGGPTDTQYF | TGCGCCAGCAGTCCTGAAGTCGGGGGGCCCACAGATACGCAGTATTTT
TRBJ1-2 | - | TRBD1 | TRBV28 | CASSPTGTGNYGYTF | TGTGCCAGCAGTCCAACCGGGACAGGGAACTATGGCTACACCTTC
TRBJ2-7 | - | - | TRBV21-1 | CASSKRATGFEQYF | TGTGCCAGCAGCAAACGTGCGACAGGGTTTGAGCAGTACTTC
TRBJ2-1 | - | TRBD1 | TRBV19 | CASSQGAVYNEQFF | TGTGCCAGTAGTCAGGGGGCTGTCTACAATGAGCAGTTCTTC
TRBJ2-5 | - | - | TRBV10-3 | CAISGGLGETQYF | TGTGCCATCAGTGGAGGCCTTGGAGAGACCCAGTACTTC
TRBJ2-2 | once | TRBD1 | TRBV7-3 | CASSPDRGLIAGELFF | TGTGCCAGCAGCCCCGACAGGGGGCTAATCGCCGGGGAGCTGTTTTTT
TRBJ2-3 | few | - | TRBV6-6 | CASRSTSETDTQYF | TGTGCCAGCAGGTCGACTAGTGAGACAGATACGCAGTATTTT
TRBJ1-1 | - | - | TRBV30 | CAWGKGLNTEAFF | TGTGCCTGGGGGAAGGGGTTAAACACTGAAGCTTTCTTT
TRBJ1-5 | - | TRBD1 | TRBV5-8 | CASDPPGQSINSNQPQHF | TGTGCCAGCGACCCCCCGGGACAGAGCATTAATAGCAATCAGCCCCAGCATTTT